These 27 T cell receptor beta chains were sequenced from one sample in a study of identical twins. Each CDR3 protein gets one entry after TCRdb re-called the 5' RACE reads with MiXCR. The data show about 470,000 distinct CDR3 sequences, with more than 20% seen just once and approximately 2.9% held by the top ten. These data also featured in a second study, about T cells expressing NK-cell markers.

Sequencing was carried out using CD4+ T cells sorted from blood. These receptors were taken from a woman aged 18-29 years in good health.

This clonotype appeared a few times. This chain links TRBV21-1 with TRBJ1-2; TRBD1, the D gene given by the table, was not confirmed from the DNA. TRBV21-1 is shown as a pseudogene. CDR3 length: 17 amino acids. In DNA, the CDR3 is TGTGCCAGCAGCAAAACAGCCAGACAGGACAGAGACTATGGCTACACCTTC. This encodes CASSKTARQDRDYGYTF.

This clonotype has just a few counts. The rearrangement uses TRBV4-3 and TRBJ2-1; 13 bases agree with TRBD2. Germline CDR1 is LGHNA and CDR2 is YSLEER. The CDR3 contains 15 residues. The V and J ends lost 3 bases and 10 bases, in that order; junction bases with no gene match: 6. CDR3 region: CASSHRLAGGLEQFF. CDR3 DNA sequence: TGCGCCAGCAGCCACAGACTAGCGGGGGGACTAGAGCAGTTCTTC.

J is TRBJ2-7 and V is TRBV15; D possibly matches TRBD1 or TRBD2 (7 bases each). The CDR3 totals 16 residues. Trimming removed 3 bases from V and 4 bases from J, with 19 bases in between. Germline CDR1 and CDR2: LNHNV and YYDKDF (reference sequence). The CDR3 loop reads CATSRGGTASFYEQYF. CDR3 bases: TGTGCCACCAGCAGGGGAGGGACAGCCTCCTTTTACGAGCAGTACTTC.

This clonotype has only a few counts. The chain has TRBV12-3 or TRBV12-4 and TRBJ1-1; the D is unclear. The CDR3 is 14 residues long. V lost 6 bases, J lost 0 bases, and 11 bases lay in between. CDR3 sequence (DNA): TGTGCCAGCAGCTTACTGAGGGTGAACACTGAAGCTTTCTTT. Encoded protein: CASSLLRVNTEAFF.

This clonotype has a count of ten or more. The V and J genes are TRBV5-1 and TRBJ2-7, with D maybe TRBD2 (6 bases). Per the germline V gene, CDR1 is SGHRS and CDR2 is YFSETQ. V lost 2 bases, J lost 1 base, and 7 bases lay in between. The CDR3 is 13 amino acids. The DNA of the CDR3 is TGCGCCAGCAGCTTACTAGCATCCTACGAGCAGTACTTC. Translating it yields CASSLLASYEQYF.

This clonotype was observed a few times. The chain links TRBV5-1 to TRBJ2-4; 7 nucleotides agree with TRBD2. The germline V gene encodes CDR1 SGHRS and CDR2 YFSETQ. V shed 4 bases, J shed 8 bases, and the junction held 9 bases outside the gene matches. The CDR3 spans 14 residues. This chain's CDR3 is CASSLGTAGDIQYF. The CDR3, as DNA: TGCGCCAGCAGCCTTGGGACGGCGGGGGACATTCAGTACTTC.

Here the CDR3 DNA reads TGTGCCAGCAGCCAGATGGGCGGATGGACAGATACGCAGTATTTT. Residues: CASSQMGGWTDTQYF. The rearrangement links TRBV3-1 to TRBJ2-3; no clear D. The CDR3 is 15 residues long. V gave up 3 bases and J gave up 3 bases, with 13 bases separating them. CDR1 and CDR2 from the germline V gene are LGHDT and YNNKEL (reference sequence).

This chain links TRBV5-1 with TRBJ2-7, with D perhaps matching TRBD2 (6 bases). Trimming stripped 3 bases from V and 4 bases from J, with 14 bases between. Germline CDR1 SGHRS, CDR2 YFSETQ. This CDR3 has 14 residues. CDR3 bases: TGCGCCAGCAGCTCAAACGGGGGAGATTACGAGCAGTACTTC. It yields the protein CASSSNGGDYEQYF.

This rearrangement joins TRBV11-2 to TRBJ2-2; the match to TRBD1 covers 10 bases. CDR3 length equals 15 residues. The junction had 8 bases not matched to a gene; V was cut back by 7 bases and J by 6 bases. Per germline, CDR1 SGHAT and CDR2 FQNNGV. The CDR3, as DNA: TGTGCCAGCAACTCTCCGGGACAGGGGCCCGGGGAGCTGTTTTTT. Encoded protein: CASNSPGQGPGELFF. The variable domain in full, completed from reference TRBV11-2 and TRBJ2-2, reads EAGVAQSPRYKIIEKRQSVAFWCNPISGHATLYWYQQILGQGPKLLIQFQNNGVVDDSQLPKDRFSAERLKGVDSTLKIQPAKLEDSAVYLCASNSPGQGPGELFFGEGSRLTVL.

This clonotype has a count of ten or more. The rearrangement joins TRBV5-1 to TRBJ2-1; 8 bases fit TRBD2. Losses at the gene ends were 5 bases for V and 1 base for J; bases not matched to a gene: 8. Per the germline V gene, CDR1 is SGHRS and CDR2 is YFSETQ. This CDR3 comprises 16 residues. The CDR3 here is CASSFSGSESYNEQFF. CDR3 nucleotides: TGCGCCAGCAGTTTCAGCGGGAGTGAGTCCTACAATGAGCAGTTCTTC.

A few counts support this clonotype. The J gene is TRBJ1-3, the V gene TRBV20-1; no firm D call. The germline CDR1 and CDR2 sequences are DFQATT and SNEGSKA (reference sequence). The CDR3 consists of 11 residues. The ends were cut back, 5 bases at V and 4 bases at J, with 6 bases in the middle. The CDR3 loop is CSAPLGNTIYF. Written as DNA, the CDR3 is TGCAGTGCTCCCCTCGGAAACACCATATATTTT.

The V gene is TRBV20-1, the J gene TRBJ2-1; TRBD2 might be the D (6 bases). The CDR3 runs 13 residues. V lost 6 bases and J 8 bases, leaving 17 bases between the germline ends. The V gene's germline CDR1 is DFQATT and CDR2 SNEGSKA (reference sequence). The CDR3 coding sequence is TGCAGTGCCCTGACGACTAGTCTCGATGAGCAGTTCTTC. It translates to CSALTTSLDEQFF.

Only a few counts were recorded for this clonotype. The chain employs TRBV29-1 and TRBJ2-3; D might be TRBD2 (6 bases). The V end was cut by 7 bases, the J end by 0 bases, with 17 bases between. The CDR3 covers 15 residues. Germline CDR1 reads SQVTM; CDR2 reads ANQGSEA. The CDR3 loop is CSADTGTFSTDTQYF. The CDR3 DNA sequence: TGCAGCGCTGATACCGGGACTTTTAGCACAGATACGCAGTATTTT.

This sequence joins TRBV21-1 and TRBJ2-5; TRBD1, the table's D call, was not compared with the DNA. TRBV21-1 is marked as a pseudogene. The CDR3 spans 15 residues. CDR3 residues: CASSSQGARTETQYF. DNA of the CDR3: TGTGCCAGCAGCAGCCAGGGAGCCCGGACGGAGACCCAGTACTTC.

This clonotype was detected ten times or more. V and J are TRBV6-2 or TRBV6-3 and TRBJ1-5; TRBD1 is a possible D gene (5 bases). The ends were cut back, 6 bases at V and 2 bases at J, with 14 bases in the middle. The CDR3 has 15 amino acids. Germline V gene sequence: CDR1 MNHEY, CDR2 SVGEGT. CDR3 nucleotide sequence: TGTGCCAGCAGAACCGGGACGGGAGGCAATCAGCCCCAGCATTTT. Amino acid sequence: CASRTGTGGNQPQHF.

This clonotype was recorded a few times. V and J are TRBV11-2 and TRBJ1-1; weak D call: TRBD1 (5 bases). V was clipped by 3 bases and J by 1 base, with 9 bases between them. Germline V gene lookup returns CDR1 SGHAT and CDR2 FQNNGV. CDR3 size: 14 residues. CDR3 nucleotides: TGTGCCAGCAGCTTTCAGGGAAGGAACACTGAAGCTTTCTTT. Amino acids: CASSFQGRNTEAFF.

The table lists this clonotype with a few counts. At one boundary the junction diverges from the germline segment, which might be a read error. V gene TRBV20-1 combines with J gene TRBJ2-7, with no clear D. The V gene's germline CDR1 is DFQATT and CDR2 SNEGSKA (reference sequence). The CDR3 runs to 14 residues. The CDR3 spells CSARDTPVSSEQYF. The CDR3 DNA reads TGCAGTGCTAGAGACACACCGGTGTCCTCCGAGCAGTACTTC.

This clonotype was counted a single time. This sequence joins TRBV5-1 and TRBJ2-1, with 12 positions matching TRBD2. Unmatched junction bases numbered 8, after V lost 4 bases and J lost 9 bases. The CDR3 consists of 15 residues. The germline V gene has CDR1 SGHRS and CDR2 YFSETQ. CDR3 nucleotide sequence: TGCGCCAGCAGCCACGGACTAGCGGGATTAGGTGAGCAGTTCTTC. Translating gives CASSHGLAGLGEQFF.

The J gene is TRBJ2-4, the V gene TRBV6-2 or TRBV6-3; no definite D call. The CDR3 sequence is 13 residues long. V shed 10 bases and J shed 9 bases, with 19 bases lying between them. CDR1 and CDR2 from the germline V gene are MNHEY and SVGEGT. CDR3 sequence reads: CATSLEEGSIQYF. Here the CDR3 DNA reads TGTGCCACCTCCCTGGAAGAAGGAAGCATTCAGTACTTC.

This clonotype has a handful of counts. This chain uses TRBV5-1 with TRBJ2-1; maybe TRBD2 (6 bases). The CDR3 consists of 14 residues. The germline gives CDR1 SGHRS, CDR2 YFSETQ. V was trimmed by 0 bases and J by 9 bases, leaving 13 bases between them. CDR3 nucleotide sequence: TGCGCCAGCAGCTTGGTCTGGGGAGGCGTTGAGCAGTTCTTC. This gives the protein CASSLVWGGVEQFF.

The chain couples TRBV11-2 to TRBJ1-2; D may be TRBD1 (6 bases). V gave up 1 base and J gave up 7 bases, with 16 bases separating them. The CDR3 contains 15 residues. CDR1 and CDR2 (germline): SGHAT, FQNNGV. CDR3 nucleotides: TGTGCCAGCAGCTTAGCTAGAACAGGGCTGGGTGGCTACACCTTC. It is translated as CASSLARTGLGGYTF.

V usage is TRBV20-1 and J usage is TRBJ2-3; D gene ambiguous. V was cut by 6 bases and J by 6 bases, with 13 bases left in between. Germline assignment: CDR1 DFQATT and CDR2 SNEGSKA (reference sequence). The CDR3 is made up of 12 amino acids. The CDR3 region is CSASEQTDTQYF. CDR3 nucleotides: TGCAGTGCAAGTGAACAGACCGATACGCAGTATTTT.

The chain uses TRBV20-1 and TRBJ2-5, with 8 bases that match TRBD1. Trimming removed 3 bases from V and 7 bases from J; junction bases left unmatched: 13. Germline CDR1 reads DFQATT; CDR2 reads SNEGSKA (reference sequence). The CDR3 loop spans 15 amino acids. CDR3 sequence reads: CSASGPRGRKATQYF. CDR3 DNA: TGCAGTGCTAGTGGCCCCAGGGGGCGAAAGGCGACCCAGTACTTC.

This clonotype appeared many times. The chain couples TRBV15 to TRBJ2-7, with TRBD2 as a possible D gene (5 bases). Trimming took 0 bases from V and 2 from J, leaving 11 bases between them. Per the germline V gene, CDR1 is LNHNV and CDR2 is YYDKDF (reference sequence). This CDR3 region has 15 residues. The CDR3 loop reads CATSRDVGSTYEQYF. CDR3 in DNA: TGTGCCACCAGCAGAGATGTTGGGAGTACCTACGAGCAGTACTTC.

This clonotype was observed a handful of times. The gene calls are TRBV5-1 and TRBJ2-1; tentative D call: TRBD1 (6 bases). Between the trimmed V and J ends, which lost 5 bases and 3 bases, there was a span of 15 bases. Germline loops: CDR1 SGHRS, CDR2 YFSETQ. CDR3 length: 15 residues. The CDR3 bases are TGCGCCAGCAGAGTTGAGGGGGTAATCTACAATGAGCAGTTCTTC. Protein product: CASRVEGVIYNEQFF.

This clonotype has only a few counts. This chain uses TRBV12-3 or TRBV12-4 with TRBJ2-7; D not certain. The CDR3 runs 14 residues. V gave up 3 bases and J gave up 4 bases, with 13 bases separating them. In DNA, the CDR3 is TGTGCCAGCAGTTTTAGATACATGGAATACGAGCAGTACTTC. It yields the protein CASSFRYMEYEQYF.

The V gene is TRBV21-1, the J gene TRBJ2-6; TRBD1 is the table's D call, not checked against the DNA. TRBV21-1 is reported as a pseudogene. CDR3 length equals 16 residues. CDR3 residues: CASSSRKGAGANVLTF. The CDR3 DNA reads as TGTGCCAGCAGCTCCCGAAAGGGGGCTGGGGCCAACGTCCTGACTTTC.